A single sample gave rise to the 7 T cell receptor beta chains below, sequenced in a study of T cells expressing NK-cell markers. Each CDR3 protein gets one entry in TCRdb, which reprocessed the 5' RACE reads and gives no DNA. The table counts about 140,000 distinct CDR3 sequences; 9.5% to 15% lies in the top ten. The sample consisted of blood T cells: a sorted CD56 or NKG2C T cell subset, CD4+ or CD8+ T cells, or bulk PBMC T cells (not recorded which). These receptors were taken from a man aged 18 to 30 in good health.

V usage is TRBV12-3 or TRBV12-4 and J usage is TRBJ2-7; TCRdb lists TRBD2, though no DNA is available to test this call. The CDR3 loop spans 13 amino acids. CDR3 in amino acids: CASSFYRLREQYF.

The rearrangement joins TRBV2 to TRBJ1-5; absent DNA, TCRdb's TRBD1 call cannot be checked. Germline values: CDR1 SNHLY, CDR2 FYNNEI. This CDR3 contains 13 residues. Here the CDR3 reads CASSTGHRQPQHF. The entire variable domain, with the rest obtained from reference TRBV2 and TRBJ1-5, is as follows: EPEVTQTPSHQVTQMGQEVILRCVPISNHLYFYWYRQILGQKVEFLVSFYNNEISEKSEIFDDQFSVERPDGSNFTLKIRSTKLEDSAMYFCASSTGHRQPQHFGDGTRLSIL.

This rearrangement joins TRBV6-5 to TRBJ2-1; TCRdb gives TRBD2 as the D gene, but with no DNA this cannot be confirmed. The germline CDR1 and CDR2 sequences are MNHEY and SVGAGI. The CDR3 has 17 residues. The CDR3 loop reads CASSYRTGLAGEDEQFF.

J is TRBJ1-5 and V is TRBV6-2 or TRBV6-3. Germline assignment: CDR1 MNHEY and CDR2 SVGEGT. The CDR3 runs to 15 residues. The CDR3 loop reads CASSYSRGAESPQHF.

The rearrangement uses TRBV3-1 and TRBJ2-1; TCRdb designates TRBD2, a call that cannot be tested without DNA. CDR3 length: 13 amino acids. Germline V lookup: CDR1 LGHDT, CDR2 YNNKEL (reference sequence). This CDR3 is CASSDSGYNEQFF.

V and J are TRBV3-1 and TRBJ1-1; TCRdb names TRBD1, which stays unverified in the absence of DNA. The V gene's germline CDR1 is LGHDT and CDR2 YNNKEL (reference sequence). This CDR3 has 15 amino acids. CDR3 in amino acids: CASSQSATGYTEAFF.

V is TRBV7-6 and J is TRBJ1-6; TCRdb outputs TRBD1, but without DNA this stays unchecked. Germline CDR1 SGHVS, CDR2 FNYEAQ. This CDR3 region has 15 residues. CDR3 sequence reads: CASSLDNRGDSPLHF.